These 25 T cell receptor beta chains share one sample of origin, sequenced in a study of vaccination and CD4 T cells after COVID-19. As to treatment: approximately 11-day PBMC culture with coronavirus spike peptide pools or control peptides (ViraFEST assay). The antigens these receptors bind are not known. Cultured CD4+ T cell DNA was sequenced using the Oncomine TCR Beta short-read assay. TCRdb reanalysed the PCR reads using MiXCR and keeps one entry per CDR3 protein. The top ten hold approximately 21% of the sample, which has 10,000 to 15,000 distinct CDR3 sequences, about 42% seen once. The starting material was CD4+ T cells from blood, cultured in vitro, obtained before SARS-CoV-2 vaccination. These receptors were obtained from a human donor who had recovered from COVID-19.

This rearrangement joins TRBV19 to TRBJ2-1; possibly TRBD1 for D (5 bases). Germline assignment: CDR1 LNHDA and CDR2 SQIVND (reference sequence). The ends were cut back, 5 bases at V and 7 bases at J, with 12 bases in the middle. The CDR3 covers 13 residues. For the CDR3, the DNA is TGTGCCAGTAGTGCATTCCAGGGAAATGAGCAGTTCTTC. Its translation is CASSAFQGNEQFF.

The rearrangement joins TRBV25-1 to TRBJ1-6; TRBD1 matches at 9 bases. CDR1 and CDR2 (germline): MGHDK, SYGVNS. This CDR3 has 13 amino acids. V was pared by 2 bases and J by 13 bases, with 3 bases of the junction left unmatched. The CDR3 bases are TGTGCCAGCAGTGAAATGGGGACAGGGCCCCTCCACTTT. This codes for CASSEMGTGPLHF.

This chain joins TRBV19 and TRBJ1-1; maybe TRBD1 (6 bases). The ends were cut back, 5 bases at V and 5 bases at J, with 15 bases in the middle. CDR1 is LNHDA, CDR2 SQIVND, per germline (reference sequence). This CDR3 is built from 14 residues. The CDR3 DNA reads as TGTGCCAGTAGTCGGGGGCGAATGAGGACTGAAGCTTTCTTT. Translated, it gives CASSRGRMRTEAFF.

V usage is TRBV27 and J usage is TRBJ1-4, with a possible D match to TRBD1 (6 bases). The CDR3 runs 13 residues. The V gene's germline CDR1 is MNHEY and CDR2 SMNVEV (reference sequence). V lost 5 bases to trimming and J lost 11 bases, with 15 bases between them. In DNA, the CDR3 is TGTGCCAGCAGTGTATTTCGGGGGGGCAAACTGTTTTTT. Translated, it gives CASSVFRGGKLFF.

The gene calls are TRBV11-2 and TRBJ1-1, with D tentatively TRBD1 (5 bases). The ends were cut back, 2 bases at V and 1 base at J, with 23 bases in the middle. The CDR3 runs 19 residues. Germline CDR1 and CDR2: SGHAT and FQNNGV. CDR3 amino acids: CASSLSGGTPSKRNTEAFF. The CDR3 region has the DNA TGTGCCAGCAGCTTATCGGGAGGGACCCCGTCGAAACGGAACACTGAAGCTTTCTTT.

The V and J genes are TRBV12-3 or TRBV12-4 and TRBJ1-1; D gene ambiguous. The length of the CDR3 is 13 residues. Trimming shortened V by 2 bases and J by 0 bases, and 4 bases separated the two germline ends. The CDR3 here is CASSLRVNTEAFF. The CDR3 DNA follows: TGTGCCAGCAGTTTACGTGTGAACACTGAAGCTTTCTTT.

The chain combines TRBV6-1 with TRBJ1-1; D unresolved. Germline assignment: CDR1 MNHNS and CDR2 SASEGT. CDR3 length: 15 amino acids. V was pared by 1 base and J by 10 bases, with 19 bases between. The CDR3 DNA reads TGTGCCAGCAGTGAAGATTCGGGCGGGATGCTAGGAGCTTTCTTT. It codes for CASSEDSGGMLGAFF.

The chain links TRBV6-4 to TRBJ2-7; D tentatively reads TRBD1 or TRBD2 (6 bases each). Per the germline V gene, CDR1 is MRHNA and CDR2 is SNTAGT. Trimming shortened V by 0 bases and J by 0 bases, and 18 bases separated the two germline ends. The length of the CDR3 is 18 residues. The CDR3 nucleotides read TGTGCCAGCAGTGACTCGAATGGGGGGCGCCCGAGCTCCTACGAGCAGTACTTC. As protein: CASSDSNGGRPSSYEQYF.

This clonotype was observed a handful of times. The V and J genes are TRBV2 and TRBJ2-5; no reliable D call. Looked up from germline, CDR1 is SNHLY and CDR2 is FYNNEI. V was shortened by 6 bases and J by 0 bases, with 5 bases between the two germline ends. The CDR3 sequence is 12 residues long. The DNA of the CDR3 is TGTGCCAGCAGGTCCGACCAAGAGACCCAGTACTTC. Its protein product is CASRSDQETQYF. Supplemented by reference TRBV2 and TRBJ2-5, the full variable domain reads EPEVTQTPSHQVTQMGQEVILRCVPISNHLYFYWYRQILGQKVEFLVSFYNNEISEKSEIFDDQFSVERPDGSNFTLKIRSTKLEDSAMYFCASRSDQETQYFGPGTRLLVL.

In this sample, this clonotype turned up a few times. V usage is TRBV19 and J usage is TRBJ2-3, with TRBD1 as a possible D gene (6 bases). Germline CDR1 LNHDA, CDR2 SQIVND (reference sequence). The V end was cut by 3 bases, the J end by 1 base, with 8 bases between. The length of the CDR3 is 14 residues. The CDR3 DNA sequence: TGTGCCAGTAGTATGGACAGCGGCACAGATACGCAGTATTTT. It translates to CASSMDSGTDTQYF.

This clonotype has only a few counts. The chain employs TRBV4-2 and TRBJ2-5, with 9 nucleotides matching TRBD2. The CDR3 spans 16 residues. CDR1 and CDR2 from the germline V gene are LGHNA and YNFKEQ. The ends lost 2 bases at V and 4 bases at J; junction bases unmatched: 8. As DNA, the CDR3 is TGTGCCAGCAGCCAACAAGCGGGAGGTTATGGAGAGACCCAGTACTTC. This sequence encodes CASSQQAGGYGETQYF.

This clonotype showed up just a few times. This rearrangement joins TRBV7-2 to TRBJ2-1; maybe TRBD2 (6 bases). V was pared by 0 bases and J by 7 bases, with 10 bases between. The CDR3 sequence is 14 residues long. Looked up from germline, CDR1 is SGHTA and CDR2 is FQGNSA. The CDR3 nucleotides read TGTGCCAGCAGCTTAGCGCGGGGTAGAAATGAGCAGTTCTTC. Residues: CASSLARGRNEQFF.

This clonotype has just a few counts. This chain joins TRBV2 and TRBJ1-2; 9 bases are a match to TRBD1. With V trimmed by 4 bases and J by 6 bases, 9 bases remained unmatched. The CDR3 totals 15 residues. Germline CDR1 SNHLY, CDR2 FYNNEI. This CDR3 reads CASSVNRGPVDGYTF. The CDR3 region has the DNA TGTGCCAGCAGTGTGAACAGGGGGCCGGTGGATGGCTACACCTTC.

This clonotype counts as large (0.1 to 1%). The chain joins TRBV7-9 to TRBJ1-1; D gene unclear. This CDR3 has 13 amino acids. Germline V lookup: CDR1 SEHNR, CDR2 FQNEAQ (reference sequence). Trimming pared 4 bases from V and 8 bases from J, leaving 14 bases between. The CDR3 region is CASSYEPGSEAFF. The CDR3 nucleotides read TGTGCCAGCAGCTATGAGCCGGGATCAGAAGCTTTCTTT. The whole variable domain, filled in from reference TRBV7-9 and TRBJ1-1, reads DTGVSQNPRHKITKRGQNVTFRCDPISEHNRLYWYRQTLGQGPEFLTYFQNEAQLEKSRLLSDRFSAERPKGSFSTLEIQRTEQGDSAMYLCASSYEPGSEAFFGQGTRLTVV.

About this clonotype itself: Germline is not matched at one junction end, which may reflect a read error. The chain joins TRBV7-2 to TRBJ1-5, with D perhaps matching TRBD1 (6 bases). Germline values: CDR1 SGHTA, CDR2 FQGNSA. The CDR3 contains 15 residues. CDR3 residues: CASSDRGHVDQPQHF. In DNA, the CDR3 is TGCGCCAGCAGCGACCGGGGGCACGTTGATCAGCCCCAGCATTTT.

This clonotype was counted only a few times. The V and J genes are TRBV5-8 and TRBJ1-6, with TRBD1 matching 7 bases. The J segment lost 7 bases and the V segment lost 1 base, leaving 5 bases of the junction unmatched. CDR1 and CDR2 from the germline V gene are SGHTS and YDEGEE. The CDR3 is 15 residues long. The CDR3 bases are TGTGCCAGCAGCTTGTATGCAGGGGGAAATTCACCCCTCCACTTT. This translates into CASSLYAGGNSPLHF. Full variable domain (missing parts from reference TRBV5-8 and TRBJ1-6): EAGVTQSPTHLIKTRGQQATLRCSPISGHTSVYWYQQALGLGLQFLLWYDEGEERNRGNFPPRFSGRQFPNYSSELNVNALELEDSALYLCASSLYAGGNSPLHFGNGTRLTVT.

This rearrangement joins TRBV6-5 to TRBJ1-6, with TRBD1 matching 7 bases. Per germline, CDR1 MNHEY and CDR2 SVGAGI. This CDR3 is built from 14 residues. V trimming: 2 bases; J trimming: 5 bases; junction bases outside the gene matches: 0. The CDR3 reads CASSYGTDNSPLHF. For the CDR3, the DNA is TGTGCCAGCAGTTACGGGACAGATAATTCACCCCTCCACTTT.

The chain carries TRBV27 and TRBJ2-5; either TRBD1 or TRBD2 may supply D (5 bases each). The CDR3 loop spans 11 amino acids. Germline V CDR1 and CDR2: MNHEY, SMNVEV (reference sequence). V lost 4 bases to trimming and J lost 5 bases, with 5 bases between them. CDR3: CASSWGETQYF. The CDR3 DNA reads TGTGCCAGCAGTTGGGGGGAGACCCAGTACTTC.

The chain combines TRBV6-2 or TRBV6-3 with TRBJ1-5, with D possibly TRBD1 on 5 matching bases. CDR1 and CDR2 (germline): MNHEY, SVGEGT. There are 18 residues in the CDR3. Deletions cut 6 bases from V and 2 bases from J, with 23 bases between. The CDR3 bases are TGTGCCAGCAGCTCCTTCGGGGGGGGAAGTTGGGGCAATCAGCCCCAGCATTTT. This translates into CASSSFGGGSWGNQPQHF.

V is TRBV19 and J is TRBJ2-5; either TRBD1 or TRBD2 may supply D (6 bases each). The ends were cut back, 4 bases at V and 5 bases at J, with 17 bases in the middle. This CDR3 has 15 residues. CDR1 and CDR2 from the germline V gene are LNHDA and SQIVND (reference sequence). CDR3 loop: CASSSPGGTGETQYF. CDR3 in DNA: TGTGCCAGTAGTAGCCCCGGGGGCACCGGGGAGACCCAGTACTTC. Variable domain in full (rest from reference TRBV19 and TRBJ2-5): DGGITQSPKYLFRKEGQNVTLSCEQNLNHDAMYWYRQDPGQGLRLIYYSQIVNDFQKGDIAEGYSVSREKKESFPLTVTSAQKNPTAFYLCASSSPGGTGETQYFGPGTRLLVL.

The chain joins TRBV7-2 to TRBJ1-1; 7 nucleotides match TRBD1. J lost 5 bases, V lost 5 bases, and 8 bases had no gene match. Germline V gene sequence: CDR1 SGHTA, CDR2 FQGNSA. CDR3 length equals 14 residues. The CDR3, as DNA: TGTGCCAGCAGCGTAGACAGGGTTCAAACTGAAGCTTTCTTT. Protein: CASSVDRVQTEAFF.

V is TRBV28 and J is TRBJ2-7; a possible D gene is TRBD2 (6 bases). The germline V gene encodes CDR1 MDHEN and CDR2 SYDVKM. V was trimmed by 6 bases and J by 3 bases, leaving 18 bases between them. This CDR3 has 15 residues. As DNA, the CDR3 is TGTGCCAGCAGCAGCCTAGCGCCGGCAAGCTACGAGCAGTACTTC. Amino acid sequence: CASSSLAPASYEQYF.

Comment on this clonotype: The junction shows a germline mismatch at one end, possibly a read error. CDR3 sequence reads: CASSDSSSNEQFF. CDR3 bases: TGTGCCAGCAGTGATAGCTCCTCCAATGAGCAGTTCTTC. The chain has TRBV2 and TRBJ2-1; D remains unclear. The V gene's germline CDR1 is SNHLY and CDR2 FYNNEI. The CDR3 has 13 residues.

The CDR3 DNA follows: TGTGCCAGCAGACCGCTACTGGATACCACTGAAGCTTTCTTT. Encoded protein: CASRPLLDTTEAFF. This rearrangement joins TRBV5-4 to TRBJ1-1; no clear D gene. Trimming stripped 5 bases from V and 4 bases from J, with 15 bases between. CDR3 length equals 14 residues. From germline, CDR1 is SGHNT and CDR2 YYREEE (reference sequence).

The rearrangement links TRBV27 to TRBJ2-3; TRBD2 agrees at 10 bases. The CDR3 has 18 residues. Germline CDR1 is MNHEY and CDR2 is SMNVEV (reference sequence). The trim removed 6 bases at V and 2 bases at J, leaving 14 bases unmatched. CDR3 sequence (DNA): TGTGCCAGCAGCCGTGGACTAGCGGATATAACATTCACAGATACGCAGTATTTT. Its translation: CASSRGLADITFTDTQYF.